This T cell receptor beta chain was captured by sequencing in a study of T cells in Graves' hyperthyroidism and ophthalmopathy. Overall study context: Peripheral blood was drawn at first diagnosis, prior to all treatment.

Overall study findings and caveats: Stable hyperthyroidism was separated from ophthalmopathy by a model based on 13 V-J features.

The CDR3 is 15 residues long. Germline CDR1 and CDR2: MDHEN and SYDVKM. V shed 5 bases and J 1 base; nucleotides not matched to a gene: 5. Using RNA transcripts as the source, TCR beta CDR3 regions were amplified. An initial round of RT-PCR targeting the TCR CDR3 relied on the HTBI primer set. TCRdb called the multiplex PCR reads again in MiXCR, with one record for every CDR3 protein. This repertoire shows a few hundred thousand distinct CDR3 sequences, around 13% found once; its top ten account for 30% to 40%. This clonotype has a count of ten or more. The antigen is not known. In the ophthalmopathy cohort, Clinical Activity Score was at least 3, NOSPECS grade at least 4, and duration under 3 months. Lactation, pregnancy, other autoimmune disease or uncontrolled infection led to exclusion of patients.

The receptor was isolated from a middle-aged woman with Graves' ophthalmopathy. The sequenced material came from blood. The chain uses TRBV28 and TRBJ2-7, with 10 bases lining up with TRBD2. Here the CDR3 DNA reads TGTGCCAGCAGTCTCCCACTAGCGGGGTCCTACGAGCAGTACTTC. This sequence encodes CASSLPLAGSYEQYF.